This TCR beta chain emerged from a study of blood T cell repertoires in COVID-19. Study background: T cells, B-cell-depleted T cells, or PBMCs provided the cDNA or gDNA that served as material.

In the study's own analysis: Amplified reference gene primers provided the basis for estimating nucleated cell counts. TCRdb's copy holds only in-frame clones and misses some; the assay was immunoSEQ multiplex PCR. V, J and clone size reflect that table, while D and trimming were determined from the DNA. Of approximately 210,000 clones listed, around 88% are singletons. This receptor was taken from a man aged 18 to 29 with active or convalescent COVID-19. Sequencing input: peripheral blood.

CDR3 amino acids: CASTPRGRSDTEAFF. CDR3 coding DNA: TGTGCCAGCACCCCAAGGGGTAGATCGGACACTGAAGCTTTCTTT. J is TRBJ1-1 and V is TRBV6-5; D is perhaps TRBD1 (5 bases). V lost 7 bases and J 3 bases, leaving 18 bases between the germline ends. CDR3 length equals 15 residues. Germline CDR1 is MNHEY and CDR2 is SVGAGI.